This T cell receptor (beta chain) is drawn from a study of blood T cell repertoires in COVID-19 (dated by TCRdb to 2018 to 2020). Regarding the research as a whole: Samples from collaborators originated in the United States, Italy and Spain and spanned both the acute and convalescent phases of COVID-19. The prospective study material was composed of cDNA or gDNA derived from T cells, B-cell-depleted T cells, or PBMCs. Subjects who had been exposed to COVID-19, were actively infected with it, or had recovered from it provided the deeply sampled blood TCRbeta repertoires that made up the dataset. A freely available public database, intended as a resource for researchers studying the immune response to SARS-CoV-2, is where the repertoires were released. The samples were drawn from the first 160 participants of the ongoing ImmuneRACE study and from 950 to 1,500 subjects provided by 6 global collaborators. Nearly every sample came with metadata listing a de-identified subject ID, COVID-19 status, age in years and sex. Where available, HLA class I and class II types were taken from metadata supplied by the sample provider and were not determined by assay-based typing. Paper-wide results and their limitations: How much clinical and demographic metadata was included differed by source and by participant, and the metadata was provided uncurated.

This clone was detected only a few times. The target of this receptor is not known. Base qualities are missing; no much larger clone stands one base away. The immunoSEQ Assay, a bias-controlled multiplex PCR, was used to amplify TCRbeta CDR3 regions from genomic DNA. The original methods were these. The number of nucleated cells in each sample was estimated by amplification of reference gene primers within the assay. To quantify the absolute abundance of each unique TCRbeta CDR3 rearrangement, sequence reads were collapsed and filtered. For each sample, productive Simpson clonality was calculated as the square root of Simpson's diversity index across productive rearrangements. TCRdb mirrors the immuneACCESS table, restricted to in-frame sequences. Some clones are absent from its copies; in checked studies, under half trace to an unresolved V gene, and the reason for the others is unknown. V and J calls and clone size are given by that table; D and trimming were obtained from the DNA. This sample has under 170,000 clones in its table, and around 86% of those were observed once. Clones ranked in the top ten supply less than 3.5% of the sample.

CDR1 and CDR2, per the germline V gene, are SNHLY and FYNNEI. Including cysteine and phenylalanine, the CDR3 has 15 amino acids. The read is trimmed to its CDR3 DNA, 45 bases read in frame from base 1. V has 8 bases trimmed and J has 6 bases trimmed; junction bases matching no gene number 9. Collaborating institutions collected whole blood in K2EDTA tubes following their own protocols. For TCRbeta analysis, collaborators shipped samples in one of three forms: frozen whole blood, isolated PBMCs, or DNA extracted from either of those sample types. This TCR came from a man aged 65-85 years with acute or convalescent COVID-19. The rearranged chain carries TRBV2 and TRBJ2-1; 11 junctional bases match TRBD2. Material for sequencing was peripheral blood. The nucleotides read TGTGCCAGCGAAACGGGACTAGCGGAAATCAATGAGCAGTTCTTC. Its coded protein is CASETGLAEINEQFF.